Below are 27 T cell receptor beta chains sequenced from a single sample in a study of beta chain features in type 1 diabetes. Expressed TCRB transcripts were sequenced because the entire RNA isolate underwent reverse transcription. The data were produced by immunoSEQ multiplex PCR, yet TCRdb's version contains in-frame clones alone and is incomplete. Here the sample spans around 250,000 clones, about 25% being singletons. Sequencing was performed on central memory CD4+ T cells from blood. The origin of the receptors is a man younger than 45 in good health.

This clone was found a few times. The V gene is TRBV10-3, the J gene TRBJ1-1; D gene ambiguous. The germline gives CDR1 ENHRY, CDR2 SYGVKD. V lost 3 bases and J lost 0, with 8 bases in between. The CDR3 consists of 14 residues. The chain's CDR3 is CAISDLSMNTEAFF. In DNA form, the CDR3 reads TGTGCCATCAGTGATCTTTCCATGAACACTGAAGCTTTCTTT.

This sequence joins TRBV5-1 and TRBJ2-1, with a weak D call TRBD2 (6 bases). The V end lost 4 bases, the J end lost 0 bases, and 11 bases lay between the germline ends. The germline gives CDR1 SGHRS, CDR2 YFSETQ. The CDR3 sequence is 15 residues long. The CDR3 protein is CASSIDGSSYNEQFF. CDR3 nucleotide sequence: TGCGCCAGCAGCATCGACGGGAGCTCCTACAATGAGCAGTTCTTC.

This clone is a singleton in its sample. The chain's CDR3 is CASSQPNSPLHF. As DNA, the CDR3 is TGTGCCAGCAGCCAGCCTAATTCACCCCTCCACTTT. The rearrangement uses TRBV16 and TRBJ1-6, with D uncertain. The CDR3 consists of 12 residues. The germline V gene has CDR1 KGHSY and CDR2 FQNENV. With 3 bases removed from V and 6 bases from J, the gap between germline ends came to 3 bases.

This chain joins TRBV6-1 and TRBJ2-2; D is undetermined. This CDR3 contains 15 residues. Germline lookup yields CDR1 MNHNS and CDR2 SASEGT. Trimming cost V 6 bases and J 0 bases, with 11 bases left between them. The CDR3 spells CASRPRTANTGELFF. The CDR3 DNA sequence: TGTGCCAGCAGACCCCGTACCGCGAACACCGGGGAGCTGTTTTTT.

This clone was seen a handful of times. This chain connects TRBV9 to TRBJ2-1; D is perhaps TRBD1 or TRBD2 (6 bases each). This CDR3 region has 12 residues. Germline assignment: CDR1 SGDLS and CDR2 YYNGEE. Trimming took off 5 bases at V and 7 bases at J, with 10 bases between the two ends. DNA of the CDR3: TGTGCCAGCAGTAGGGGGAGGAATGAGCAGTTCTTC. Amino acid sequence: CASSRGRNEQFF.

This clone occurred a few times. The chain joins TRBV15 to TRBJ1-2; the match to TRBD1 covers 7 bases. CDR3 length equals 15 residues. The V segment lost 3 bases and the J segment 3 bases; nucleotides outside the gene matches: 7. From germline, CDR1 is LNHNV and CDR2 YYDKDF (reference sequence). CDR3 sequence (DNA): TGTGCCACCAGCAGTGTCGACAGGGTTGACTATGGCTACACCTTC. Translating gives CATSSVDRVDYGYTF.

This clone was seen a few times. The chain employs TRBV4-3 and TRBJ2-1; no clear D gene. The ends were cut back, 0 bases at V and 8 bases at J, with 8 bases in the middle. The germline gives CDR1 LGHNA, CDR2 YSLEER. The CDR3 spans 13 residues. The CDR3 reads CASSQDVAYEQFF. For the CDR3, the DNA is TGCGCCAGCAGCCAAGACGTGGCGTATGAGCAGTTCTTC.

This chain uses TRBV7-9 with TRBJ2-5; no reliable D call. Germline assignment: CDR1 SEHNR and CDR2 FQNEAQ (reference sequence). The CDR3 runs 13 residues. V was shortened by 4 bases and J by 1 base, with 7 bases between the two germline ends. CDR3 sequence: CASSSLPQETQYF. The CDR3, as DNA: TGTGCCAGCAGCTCCCTCCCCCAAGAGACCCAGTACTTC.

In the case of this clone: An end of the junction does not agree with germline; a read error may underlie this. The chain carries TRBV13 and TRBJ2-7, with D perhaps matching TRBD2 (6 bases). This CDR3 contains 13 residues. The germline CDR1 and CDR2 sequences are PRHDT and FYEKMQ (reference sequence). CDR3 in DNA: TGTGCCACCAGCTTTACGGGGGAGAGCGAGCAGTACTTC. As protein: CATSFTGESEQYF.

The CDR3 DNA follows: TGTGCCAGCAGGACCCCCCTGGGACAGGGGGTGAGTAATGCTGAAGCTTTCTTT. Protein sequence: CASRTPLGQGVSNAEAFF. The rearrangement uses TRBV25-1 and TRBJ1-1, with 11 bases aligning to TRBD1. The V and J ends lost 6 bases and 6 bases, in that order; junction bases with no gene match: 18. The V gene's germline CDR1 is MGHDK and CDR2 SYGVNS. This CDR3 comprises 18 residues. The complete variable domain, with remaining parts taken from reference TRBV25-1 and TRBJ1-1, reads EADIYQTPRYLVIGTGKKITLECSQTMGHDKMYWYQQDPGMELHLIHYSYGVNSTEKGDLSSESTVSRIRTEHFPLTLESARPSHTSQYLCASRTPLGQGVSNAEAFFGQGTRLTVV.

This clone was seen many times. The V and J genes are TRBV15 and TRBJ2-3; D unclear. Germline V lookup: CDR1 LNHNV, CDR2 YYDKDF (reference sequence). V dropped 1 base and J dropped 6 bases, with 11 bases sitting between them. This CDR3 has 14 residues. CDR3 in amino acids: CATSRGVGADTQYF. The CDR3 DNA reads as TGTGCCACCAGCAGAGGAGTCGGCGCCGATACGCAGTATTTT.

This CDR3 is CAWMRGEVRQETQYF. Written as DNA, the CDR3 is TGTGCCTGGATGCGCGGGGAAGTGCGGCAAGAGACCCAGTACTTC. The chain carries TRBV30 and TRBJ2-5, with D perhaps TRBD2 (6 bases). V gave up 4 bases and J gave up 2 bases, with 17 bases separating them. Germline V lookup: CDR1 GTSNPN, CDR2 SVGIG (reference sequence). The CDR3 contains 15 residues.

The CDR3 loop is CASSSGTERELFF. CDR3 in DNA: TGTGCCAGCAGCTCCGGGACCGAAAGGGAGCTGTTTTTT. The chain couples TRBV7-9 to TRBJ2-2; D tentatively reads TRBD1 or TRBD2 (5 bases each). V lost 4 bases, J lost 9 bases, and 12 bases lay in between. In germline, CDR1 is SEHNR, CDR2 FQNEAQ (reference sequence). CDR3 size: 13 residues.

This clone was seen only a few times. V is TRBV5-6 and J is TRBJ2-7; D possibly uses TRBD1 or TRBD2 (5 bases each). Germline-derived CDR1 and CDR2 are SGHDT and YYEEEE. V was clipped by 4 bases and J by 6 bases, with 14 bases between them. This CDR3 is built from 13 residues. CDR3 nucleotide sequence: TGTGCCAGCAGCGGGCCCAGAGGGGTCGAGCAGTACTTC. Protein: CASSGPRGVEQYF.

The V and J genes are TRBV30 and TRBJ2-1; the match to TRBD2 covers 8 bases. CDR1 GTSNPN and CDR2 SVGIG come from the germline V gene (reference sequence). The junction had 8 bases not matched to a gene; V was cut back by 3 bases and J by 4 bases. The CDR3 sequence is 15 residues long. The CDR3 region has the DNA TGTGCCTGGAGCGAAACTAGCGGCCCGTACAATGAGCAGTTCTTC. Residues: CAWSETSGPYNEQFF.

This clone was seen only a few times. The V call is TRBV7-9, the J call TRBJ1-4; D might be TRBD1 (6 bases). V lost 3 bases and J lost 7, with 9 bases in between. Germline assignment: CDR1 SEHNR and CDR2 FQNEAQ (reference sequence). There are 13 residues in the CDR3. The CDR3 DNA is TGTGCCAGCAGCTTGGACAGCCCTGAAAAACTGTTTTTT. As protein: CASSLDSPEKLFF. The whole variable domain, remainder taken from reference TRBV7-9 and TRBJ1-4, is DTGVSQNPRHKITKRGQNVTFRCDPISEHNRLYWYRQTLGQGPEFLTYFQNEAQLEKSRLLSDRFSAERPKGSFSTLEIQRTEQGDSAMYLCASSLDSPEKLFFGSGTQLSVL.

The J gene is TRBJ2-7, the V gene TRBV11-3; maybe TRBD2 (5 bases). This CDR3 comprises 14 residues. CDR1 is SGHNT, CDR2 YENEEA, per germline. Trimming took 1 base from V and 3 from J, leaving 10 bases between them. CDR3 DNA: TGTGCCAGCAGCTTAGGAGGGCAGAACTACGAGCAGTACTTC. Translating gives CASSLGGQNYEQYF.

This clone was counted a few times. The gene calls are TRBV7-8 and TRBJ1-3, with D uncertain. The V gene's germline CDR1 is SGHVS and CDR2 FQNEAQ. V was cut by 5 bases and J by 4 bases, with 12 bases left in between. This CDR3 is built from 14 residues. The CDR3 region has the DNA TGTGCCAGCAGCCGGACCCGGCAGGGAAACACCATATATTTT. It is translated as CASSRTRQGNTIYF.

This clone was detected a few times. This rearrangement joins TRBV5-3 to TRBJ2-7; the match to TRBD1 covers 7 bases. TRBV5-3 is an ORF, and what it does is uncertain. This CDR3 region has 13 residues. After removal of 4 bases from V and 4 bases from J, the junction contained 5 bases not matched to a gene. CDR3 loop: CARSPDRDYEQYF. Written as DNA, the CDR3 is TGTGCCAGAAGCCCAGACAGGGATTACGAGCAGTACTTC.

As DNA, the CDR3 is TGTGCCAGCAGGCCTACGGGGGGGCCGGCCAATGAGCAGTTCTTC. The encoded protein is CASRPTGGPANEQFF. The chain uses TRBV27 and TRBJ2-1, with 8 bases lining up with TRBD2. The length of the CDR3 is 15 residues. V lost 6 bases, J lost 6 bases, and 10 bases stayed unmatched. CDR1 and CDR2 from the germline V gene are MNHEY and SMNVEV (reference sequence).

This clone was detected only a few times. The V gene is TRBV5-4, the J gene TRBJ2-1; TRBD1 matches 7 bases. V shed 4 bases and J 8 bases; nucleotides not matched to a gene: 9. The CDR3 contains 14 residues. The germline CDR1 and CDR2 sequences are SGHNT and YYREEE (reference sequence). This chain's CDR3 is CASSPQGVFDEQFF. For the CDR3, the DNA is TGTGCCAGCAGCCCCCAGGGGGTATTCGATGAGCAGTTCTTC.

This clone was found a few times. The J gene is TRBJ2-1, the V gene TRBV10-3; 7 nucleotides match TRBD2. The CDR3 is 12 residues long. The trim removed 4 bases at V and 6 bases at J, leaving 0 bases unmatched. Germline-derived CDR1 and CDR2 are ENHRY and SYGVKD. The CDR3 region has the DNA TGTGCCATCAGTGGGACTAGCAATGAGCAGTTCTTC. Its translation: CAISGTSNEQFF.

The sample holds one count of this clone. Distinct nucleotide sequences in the sample also encode this CDR3. The chain employs TRBV7-8 and TRBJ2-7; 9 positions match TRBD1. Germline V lookup: CDR1 SGHVS, CDR2 FQNEAQ. The CDR3 has 14 residues. V lost 0 bases to trimming and J lost 5 bases; unmatched junction nucleotides: 2. The CDR3 DNA sequence: TGTGCCAGCAGCTTAGCCGGGACAGGGCACGAGCAGTACTTC. Its translation: CASSLAGTGHEQYF. Full variable domain (remainder filled in from reference TRBV7-8 and TRBJ2-7): GAGVSQSPRYKVAKRGQDVALRCDPISGHVSLFWYQQALGQGPEFLTYFQNEAQLDKSGLPSDRFFAERPEGSVSTLKIQRTQQEDSAVYLCASSLAGTGHEQYFGPGTRLTVT.

V usage is TRBV20-1 and J usage is TRBJ1-4; D not certain. This CDR3 region has 11 residues. Germline V gene data show CDR1 as DFQATT and CDR2 as SNEGSKA (reference sequence). V shed 0 bases and J shed 10 bases, with 6 bases lying between them. DNA for the CDR3: TGCAGTGCTAGAGATCGGGGAAAACTGTTTTTT. Translating it yields CSARDRGKLFF.

The chain employs TRBV5-1 and TRBJ2-7; a weak D match, TRBD1 (6 bases). V was clipped by 0 bases and J by 1 base, with 14 bases between them. This CDR3 region has 16 residues. The germline V gene has CDR1 SGHRS and CDR2 YFSETQ. CDR3 sequence (DNA): TGCGCCAGCAGCTTGGCCCAGGGGCGTACGTCCTACGAGCAGTACTTC. Amino acid sequence: CASSLAQGRTSYEQYF.

The CDR3 DNA is TGTGCCAGCAGCCGGACTGTCGACACTGAAGCTTTCTTT. This codes for CASSRTVDTEAFF. The V and J genes are TRBV13 and TRBJ1-1, with unresolved D. Germline assignment: CDR1 PRHDT and CDR2 FYEKMQ (reference sequence). The CDR3 spans 13 residues. V was trimmed by 5 bases and J by 3 bases, leaving 10 bases between them.

The chain employs TRBV5-1 and TRBJ2-1; D is perhaps TRBD2 (5 bases). CDR3 size: 14 residues. V lost 0 bases, J lost 7 bases, and 11 bases lay in between. Looked up from germline, CDR1 is SGHRS and CDR2 is YFSETQ. CDR3 DNA: TGCGCCAGCAGCTTGGGGGCAGGCGGGAATGAGCAGTTCTTC. This translates into CASSLGAGGNEQFF.